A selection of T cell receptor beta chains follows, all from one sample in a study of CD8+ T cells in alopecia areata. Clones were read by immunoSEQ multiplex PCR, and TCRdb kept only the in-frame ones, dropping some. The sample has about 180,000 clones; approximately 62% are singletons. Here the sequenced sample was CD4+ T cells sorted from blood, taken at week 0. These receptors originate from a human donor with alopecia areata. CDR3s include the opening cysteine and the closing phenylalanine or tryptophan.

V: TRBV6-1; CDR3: CASSDSGVSPLHF
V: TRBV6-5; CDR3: CASSSPNRDSGEQYF
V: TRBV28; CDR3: CASTRGPAGEQYF
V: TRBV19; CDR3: CASSTHDRVGETQYF
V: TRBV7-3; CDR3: CASSSQSGGGTDTQYF
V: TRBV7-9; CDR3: CASSLQGAGSPLHF
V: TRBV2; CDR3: CASSRGSEAFF
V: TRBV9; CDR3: CASSAASSYNSPLHF
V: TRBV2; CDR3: CASSGTGVYEKLFF
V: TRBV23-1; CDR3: CASSQSGDRDNYGYTF
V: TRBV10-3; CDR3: CAIGGTDGELFF
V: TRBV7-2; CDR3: CASSRDASNQPQHF
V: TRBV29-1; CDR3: CSVEDISDEQFF
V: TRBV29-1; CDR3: CSVEANTQETQYF
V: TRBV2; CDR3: CASRPGQGFNEQFF
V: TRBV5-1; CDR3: CASSPMGQTGLDEQYF
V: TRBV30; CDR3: CAWSVVGRYNEQFF
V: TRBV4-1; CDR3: CASSQDLGREQFF
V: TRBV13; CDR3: CASSFKSYEAFF
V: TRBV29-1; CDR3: CSYRGQREQYF
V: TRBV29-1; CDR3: CSVEDLGRGGTEAFF
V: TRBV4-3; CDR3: CASSQDLVGQGAGVVGSPLHF
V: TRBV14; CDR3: CASSQDWVTEAFF
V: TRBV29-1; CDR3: CSVEGRHNEQFF
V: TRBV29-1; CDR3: CSVVLGTEAFF
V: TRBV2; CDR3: CASRLFSYEQYF
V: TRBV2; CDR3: CASNGIRNEKLFF
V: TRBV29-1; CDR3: CSAWTELNTEAFF
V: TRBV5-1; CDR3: CASSLADRSSTDTQYF
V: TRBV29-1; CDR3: CSVESLNPVNTEAFF
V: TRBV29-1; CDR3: CSVARGSYEQYF
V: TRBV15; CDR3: CATKSTLLETDTQYF
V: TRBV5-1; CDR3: CASSSGSGDTEAFF
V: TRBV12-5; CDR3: CASGFTQTGGAGGANVLTF
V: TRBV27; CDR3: CASSLSRTSMFF
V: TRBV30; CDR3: CAWSAGPDGYTF
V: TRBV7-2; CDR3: CASSLASTGANVLTF
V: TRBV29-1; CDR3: CSVESRSPFRYTF
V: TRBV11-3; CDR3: CASSLETGEAFF
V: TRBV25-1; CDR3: CASRGVNYEQYF
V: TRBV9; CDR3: CASSATGQGGNTEAFF
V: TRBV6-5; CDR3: CASSYSNLNGNSPLHF
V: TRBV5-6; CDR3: CASSLDNQETQYF
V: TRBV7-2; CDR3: CASSASRGTQYF
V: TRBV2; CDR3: CASTRDRANTEAFF
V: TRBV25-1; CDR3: CASGTGGNYGYTF
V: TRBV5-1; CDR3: CASSLAGWSEAFF
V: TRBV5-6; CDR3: CASSLAFEVYQETQYF
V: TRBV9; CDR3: CASSVEGHSNYGYTF
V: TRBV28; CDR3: CASCLLGVEQFF
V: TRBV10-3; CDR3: CAISEPGELFF
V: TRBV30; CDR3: CAWSGLAGGQDTQYF
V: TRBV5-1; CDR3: CASRQDPGGRGFEQYF
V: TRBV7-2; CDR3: CASSSSGPRSPLHF